A selection of T cell receptor beta chains follows, all from one sample in a study of beta chain features in type 1 diabetes. Assay used: immunoSEQ multiplex PCR; TCRdb lists only in-frame clones, some missing. The sample consists of tens of thousands of clones, about 55% of them appearing once. The sequencing input was Tregs from blood. Source of these receptors: a woman aged 18 to 35 in good health. The CDR3 runs from the conserved cysteine through the conserved F or W. A D gene is named only where the DNA matches it firmly. Clone size appears in some rows only: once, few, many, or a class for an expanded clone.

d_gene | j_gene | v_gene | abundance | len | CDR3nt | CDR3aa
- | TRBJ2-1 | TRBV19 | - | 14 | TGTGCCAGTAGTACCTGGGACTGGAACAATGAGCAGTTCTTC | CASSTWDWNNEQFF
- | TRBJ2-7 | TRBV11-2 | - | 15 | TGTGCCAGCAGCTTAGCTTCAGGGTTCCTGTACGAGCAGTACTTC | CASSLASGFLYEQYF
TRBD2 | TRBJ2-1 | TRBV30 | - | 14 | TGTGCCGCTAGCGGGACACCAACCTACAATGAGCAGTTCTTC | CAASGTPTYNEQFF
TRBD1 | TRBJ1-6 | TRBV10-3 | - | 16 | TGTGCCATCAGTGATGGACAGGGGGCAGGTAATTCACCCCTCCACTTT | CAISDGQGAGNSPLHF
- | TRBJ2-1 | TRBV5-1 | - | 12 | TGCGCCAGCAGCTTGGTCGGAGATGAGCAGTTCTTC | CASSLVGDEQFF
- | TRBJ1-6 | TRBV7-2 | - | 15 | TGTGCCAGCAGCTTAAGAGATACCTATAATTCACCCCTCCACTTT | CASSLRDTYNSPLHF
TRBD1 | TRBJ2-6 | TRBV5-4 | - | 18 | TGTGCCAGCAGCTTGGTGGGACAGGGGGGCTCTGGGGCCAACGTCCTGACTTTC | CASSLVGQGGSGANVLTF
- | TRBJ1-3 | TRBV7-2 | - | 15 | TGTGCCAGCAGCTTGTTATACGGTTCTGGAAACACCATATATTTT | CASSLLYGSGNTIYF
- | TRBJ1-1 | TRBV2 | once | 12 | TGTGCCAGCAGTCTTTTGAACACTGAAGCTTTCTTT | CASSLLNTEAFF
TRBD1 | TRBJ1-1 | TRBV11-2 | - | 13 | TGTGCCAGCAGCTTCAGACAGGGCACTGAAGCTTTCTTT | CASSFRQGTEAFF
- | TRBJ1-6 | TRBV7-9 | - | 14 | TGTGCCAGCAGCTTTCCGGGACATGGTTCACCCCTCCACTTT | CASSFPGHGSPLHF
- | TRBJ2-3 | TRBV7-2 | few | 13 | TGTGCCAGCAGCCCCGGAGGGTCTACCGGGCAGTATTTT | CASSPGGSTGQYF
- | TRBJ2-2 | TRBV19 | few | 15 | TGTGCCAGTAGTATAGCGGGAGCGAACACCGGGGAGCTGTTTTTT | CASSIAGANTGELFF
TRBD2 | TRBJ2-1 | TRBV19 | - | 17 | TGTGCCAGTAGGGGACTAGCGGGGGGGAGCTCCTACAATGAGCAGTTCTTC | CASRGLAGGSSYNEQFF
- | TRBJ2-7 | TRBV27 | - | 12 | TGTGCCAGCACCAACGGGGGCTACGAGCAGTACTTC | CASTNGGYEQYF
TRBD2 | TRBJ2-7 | TRBV6-6 | few | 15 | TGTGCCAGCATCCGACTAGCGGAGCGCTCCTACGAGCAGTACTTC | CASIRLAERSYEQYF
- | TRBJ1-2 | TRBV29-1 | few | 14 | TGCAGCGCTAGGACAGACCGCAGCCCCTATGGCTACACCTTC | CSARTDRSPYGYTF
- | TRBJ2-7 | TRBV2 | - | 13 | TGTGCCAGCAGTGAGAGGCAGCTAATCGGGCAGTACTTC | CASSERQLIGQYF
- | TRBJ1-1 | TRBV5-1 | few | 13 | TGCGCCAGCAGCTTGTACATGAACACTGAAGCTTTCTTT | CASSLYMNTEAFF
- | TRBJ1-1 | TRBV10-3 | - | 15 | TGTGCCATCAGGGAGCCCCTAGGCATGAACACTGAAGCTTTCTTT | CAIREPLGMNTEAFF
- | TRBJ1-3 | TRBV9 | - | 16 | TGTGCCAGCAGCGTAGGAGAGGGCTACTCTGGAAACACCATATATTTT | CASSVGEGYSGNTIYF
- | TRBJ2-1 | TRBV30 | - | 14 | TGTGCCGTAACAGGGAAGGGGTCCTACAATGAGCAGTTCTTC | CAVTGKGSYNEQFF
TRBD1 | TRBJ2-7 | TRBV6-6 | few | 14 | TGTGCCAGCAGTTCCCCGGGACAGAAAGTCGAGCAGTACTTC | CASSSPGQKVEQYF
- | TRBJ2-1 | TRBV10-2 | - | 13 | TGCGCCAGCAGCCGGAGTCTATACAATGAGCAGTTCTTC | CASSRSLYNEQFF
- | TRBJ1-3 | TRBV2 | - | 13 | TGTGCCAGCGTCACAGGGCCCGGAAACACCATATATTTT | CASVTGPGNTIYF
- | TRBJ2-5 | TRBV11-3 | once | 15 | TGTGCCAGCAGCTTCAGGGGCTGGGAGGGAGAGACCCAGTACTTC | CASSFRGWEGETQYF
TRBD2 | TRBJ2-3 | TRBV7-2 | - | 17 | TGTGCCAGCAGCTTAGCCCCCACAGCGGGGGGCGCAGATACGCAGTATTTT | CASSLAPTAGGADTQYF
- | TRBJ2-2 | TRBV19 | - | 14 | TGTGCCAGTAGTATCGCACTCTACACCGGGGAGCTGTTTTTT | CASSIALYTGELFF
TRBD1 | TRBJ2-7 | TRBV18 | - | 14 | TGTGCCAGCTCACCAGCGGGACAGGGACACGAGCAGTACTTC | CASSPAGQGHEQYF
TRBD2 | TRBJ2-1 | TRBV18 | - | 14 | TGTGCCAGCTCACCAGGCGGGGGGGCCTTTGAGCAGTTCTTC | CASSPGGGAFEQFF
TRBD2 | TRBJ2-3 | TRBV27 | few | 16 | TGTGCCAGCAGTTCCCCCACAGCGGGAGGGATAGATACGCAGTATTTT | CASSSPTAGGIDTQYF
- | TRBJ2-3 | TRBV18 | few | 14 | TGTGCCAGCTCACCGCAACTAGGCACAGATACGCAGTATTTT | CASSPQLGTDTQYF
- | TRBJ1-1 | TRBV5-1 | - | 14 | TGCGCCAGCAGCTTGGGTGCGGGAAACACTGAAGCTTTCTTT | CASSLGAGNTEAFF
TRBD2 | TRBJ2-3 | TRBV5-5 | - | 15 | TGTGCCAGCCGGGGGGTTAGCGGGGGCACAGATACGCAGTATTTT | CASRGVSGGTDTQYF
TRBD1 | TRBJ1-1 | TRBV28 | - | 15 | TGTACCAGCAGCCCACCAGCGACAGGGTACACTGAAGCTTTCTTT | CTSSPPATGYTEAFF
- | TRBJ1-2 | TRBV6-1 | - | 13 | TGTGCCAGCAGGACAGATTATAACTATGGCTACACCTTC | CASRTDYNYGYTF
TRBD1 | TRBJ2-3 | TRBV6-5 | few | 14 | TGTGCCAGCACAAAAACAGGGGACACAGATACGCAGTATTTT | CASTKTGDTDTQYF
TRBD1 | TRBJ2-3 | TRBV5-1 | - | 15 | TGCGCCAGCAGTTTGCAGGGGGCCCGCACAGATACGCAGTATTTT | CASSLQGARTDTQYF
- | TRBJ2-7 | TRBV6-6 | - | 11 | TGTGCCAGCAGCTTTAGGGGCGAGCAGTACTTC | CASSFRGEQYF
- | TRBJ2-5 | TRBV6-6 | - | 11 | TGTGCCATGGGGGGAGAGGAGACCCAGTACTTC | CAMGGEETQYF
- | TRBJ1-2 | TRBV7-9 | few | 13 | TGTGCCAGCAGCTTTGGGGCTCAGTATGGCTACACCTTC | CASSFGAQYGYTF
TRBD1 | TRBJ1-4 | TRBV9 | once | 15 | TGTGCCAGCAGCACAACCGGGACAGCCAATGAAAAACTGTTTTTT | CASSTTGTANEKLFF
- | TRBJ2-1 | TRBV9 | - | 16 | TGTGCCAGCAGCCCCGGGGGGCGACCCTCCTACAATGAGCAGTTCTTC | CASSPGGRPSYNEQFF
- | TRBJ2-7 | TRBV27 | - | 16 | TGTGCCAGCAGAGTGGAGGGGCCTCCCCAATGGCGCGAGCAGTACTTC | CASRVEGPPQWREQYF